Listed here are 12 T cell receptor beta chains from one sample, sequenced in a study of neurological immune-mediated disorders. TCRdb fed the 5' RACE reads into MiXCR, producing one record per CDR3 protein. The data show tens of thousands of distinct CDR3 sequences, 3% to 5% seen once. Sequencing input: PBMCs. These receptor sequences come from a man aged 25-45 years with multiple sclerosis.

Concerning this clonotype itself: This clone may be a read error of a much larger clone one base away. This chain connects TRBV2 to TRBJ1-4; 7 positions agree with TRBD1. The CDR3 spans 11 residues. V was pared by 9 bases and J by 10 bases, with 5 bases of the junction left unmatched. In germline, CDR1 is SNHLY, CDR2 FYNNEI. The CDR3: CASKRGPKLFF. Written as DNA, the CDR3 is TGTGCCAGTAAAAGGGGGCCAAAACTGTTTTTT.

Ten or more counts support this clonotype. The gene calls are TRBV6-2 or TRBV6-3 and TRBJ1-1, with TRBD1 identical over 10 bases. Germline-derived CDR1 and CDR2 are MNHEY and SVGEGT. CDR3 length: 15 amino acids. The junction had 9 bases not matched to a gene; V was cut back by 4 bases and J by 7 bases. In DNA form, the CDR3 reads TGTGCCAGCAGTTGGAGCCGACAGGGGGCTGGTGAAGCTTTCTTT. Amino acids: CASSWSRQGAGEAFF.

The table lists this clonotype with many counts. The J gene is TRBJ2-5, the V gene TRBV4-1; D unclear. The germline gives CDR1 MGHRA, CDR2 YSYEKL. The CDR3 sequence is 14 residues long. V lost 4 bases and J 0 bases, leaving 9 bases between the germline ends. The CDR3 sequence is CASSPFSNQETQYF. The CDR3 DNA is TGCGCCAGCAGCCCCTTTTCTAACCAAGAGACCCAGTACTTC.

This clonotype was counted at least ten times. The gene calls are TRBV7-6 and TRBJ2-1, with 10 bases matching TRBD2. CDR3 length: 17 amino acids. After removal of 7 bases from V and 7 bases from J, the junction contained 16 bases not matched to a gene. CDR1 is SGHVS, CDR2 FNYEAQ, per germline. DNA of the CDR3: TGTGCCAGCACTACGGGGATAGCGGGGGGTAAAGGGAATGAGCAGTTCTTC. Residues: CASTTGIAGGKGNEQFF.

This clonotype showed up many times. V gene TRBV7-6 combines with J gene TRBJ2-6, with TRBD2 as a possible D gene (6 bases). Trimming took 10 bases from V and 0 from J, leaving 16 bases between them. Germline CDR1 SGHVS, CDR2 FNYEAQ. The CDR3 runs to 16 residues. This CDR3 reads CAIGRGGDSGANVLTF. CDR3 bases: TGTGCCATCGGTCGCGGAGGGGACTCTGGGGCCAACGTCCTGACTTTC.

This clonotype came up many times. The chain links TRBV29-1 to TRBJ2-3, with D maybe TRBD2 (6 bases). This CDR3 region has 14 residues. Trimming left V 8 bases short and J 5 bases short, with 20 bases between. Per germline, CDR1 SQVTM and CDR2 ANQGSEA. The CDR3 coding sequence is TGCAGCCTCAACCGGGGGAGCTCCGGAGATACGCAGTATTTT. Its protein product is CSLNRGSSGDTQYF.

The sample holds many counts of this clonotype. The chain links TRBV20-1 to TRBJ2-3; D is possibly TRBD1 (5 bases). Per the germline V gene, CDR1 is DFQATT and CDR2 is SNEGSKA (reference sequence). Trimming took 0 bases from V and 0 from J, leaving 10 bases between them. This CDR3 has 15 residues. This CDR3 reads CSARDRRASTDTQYF. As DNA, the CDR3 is TGCAGTGCTAGAGATCGCAGGGCTAGCACAGATACGCAGTATTTT.

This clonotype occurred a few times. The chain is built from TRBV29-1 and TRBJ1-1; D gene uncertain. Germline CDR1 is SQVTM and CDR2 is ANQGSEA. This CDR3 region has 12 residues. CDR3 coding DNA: TGCGGAGTCCATAAGAGAAACACTGAAGCTTTCTTT. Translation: CGVHKRNTEAFF.

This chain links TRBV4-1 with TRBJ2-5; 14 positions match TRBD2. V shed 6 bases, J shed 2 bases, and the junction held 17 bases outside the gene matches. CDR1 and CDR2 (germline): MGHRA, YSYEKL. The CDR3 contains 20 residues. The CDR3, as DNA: TGCGCCAGCAGTCTAGCCGGGACTAGCGGGGGAGACAAAATACAAGAGACCCAGTACTTC. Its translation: CASSLAGTSGGDKIQETQYF.

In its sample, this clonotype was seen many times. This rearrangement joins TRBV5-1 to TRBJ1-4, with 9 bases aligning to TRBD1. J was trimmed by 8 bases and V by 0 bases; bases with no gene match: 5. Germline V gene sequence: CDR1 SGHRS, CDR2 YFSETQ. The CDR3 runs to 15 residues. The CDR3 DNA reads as TGCGCCAGCAGCTTGGGGGACAGGGCACTCGAAAAACTGTTTTTT. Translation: CASSLGDRALEKLFF.

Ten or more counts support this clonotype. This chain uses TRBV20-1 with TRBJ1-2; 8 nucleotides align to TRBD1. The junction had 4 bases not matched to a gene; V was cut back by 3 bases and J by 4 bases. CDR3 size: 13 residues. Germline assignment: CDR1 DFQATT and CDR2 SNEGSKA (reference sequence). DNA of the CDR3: TGCAGTGCTAGCCGGGACAGGTCCTATGGCTACACCTTC. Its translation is CSASRDRSYGYTF.

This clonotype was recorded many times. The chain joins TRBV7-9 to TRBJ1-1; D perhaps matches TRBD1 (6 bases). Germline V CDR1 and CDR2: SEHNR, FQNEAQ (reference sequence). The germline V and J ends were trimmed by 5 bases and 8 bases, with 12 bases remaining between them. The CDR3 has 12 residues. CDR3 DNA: TGTGCCAGCAGCATCAGACAGGCCGAAGCTTTCTTT. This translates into CASSIRQAEAFF. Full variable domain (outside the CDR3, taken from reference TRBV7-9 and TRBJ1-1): DTGVSQNPRHKITKRGQNVTFRCDPISEHNRLYWYRQTLGQGPEFLTYFQNEAQLEKSRLLSDRFSAERPKGSFSTLEIQRTEQGDSAMYLCASSIRQAEAFFGQGTRLTVV.